A selection of T cell receptor beta chains follows, all from one sample in a study of cytomegalovirus exposure and HLA in healthy donors. Generated by immunoSEQ multiplex PCR, the TCRdb table keeps only in-frame clones and is missing some. The table lists over 40,000 clones, around 60% of them singletons, with 12% in the top ten. Sequencing was performed on PBMCs. These TCRs come from a man aged 60 to 75 in good health and CMV-seropositive. The CDR3 runs from the conserved cysteine through the conserved F or W. Fields, in order: V gene, J gene, clone size, D gene, CDR3 DNA, CDR3 protein. A D gene is named only where the DNA matches it firmly. The size entry is marked missing in some rows and otherwise reads once, few, many or a size class.

V gene: TRBV28; J gene: TRBJ2-3; clone size: -; D gene: -; CDR3 DNA: TGTGCCAGCAGTTTAACGGGTTTTCTCTCCAATCGGGAGTATTTT; CDR3 protein: CASSLTGFLSNREYF
V gene: TRBV11-2; J gene: TRBJ2-1; clone size: once; D gene: TRBD2; CDR3 DNA: TGTGCCAGCAAAGAGGCGGGAGGGGATGAGCAGTTCTTC; CDR3 protein: CASKEAGGDEQFF
V gene: TRBV5-4; J gene: TRBJ2-5; clone size: -; D gene: TRBD1; CDR3 DNA: TGTGCCAGCAGCAGGCCCGGGACAGGGGGCGCGGAGACCCAGTACTTC; CDR3 protein: CASSRPGTGGAETQYF
V gene: TRBV7-9; J gene: TRBJ2-3; clone size: once; D gene: TRBD2; CDR3 DNA: TGTGCCAGCAGCTTGGAACTAGCGGGAGTGAGAGATACGCAGTATTTT; CDR3 protein: CASSLELAGVRDTQYF
V gene: TRBV4-1; J gene: TRBJ2-7; clone size: -; D gene: TRBD2; CDR3 DNA: TGCGCCAGCAGCCACCCCGGGAGGGCCTACGAGCAGTACTTC; CDR3 protein: CASSHPGRAYEQYF
V gene: TRBV6-1; J gene: TRBJ2-7; clone size: -; D gene: -; CDR3 DNA: TGTGCCAGCAGTGTACAACCGGGACTCAGCTCCTACGAGCAGTACTTC; CDR3 protein: CASSVQPGLSSYEQYF
V gene: TRBV7-2; J gene: TRBJ2-4; clone size: -; D gene: -; CDR3 DNA: TGTGCCAGCAGCTTAGGAGGGACCAAAAACATTCAGTACTTC; CDR3 protein: CASSLGGTKNIQYF
V gene: TRBV18; J gene: TRBJ2-2; clone size: -; D gene: TRBD2; CDR3 DNA: TGTGCCAGCTCACTTGAAACTAGCGCCACCGGGGAGCTGTTTTTT; CDR3 protein: CASSLETSATGELFF
V gene: TRBV10-1; J gene: TRBJ2-7; clone size: -; D gene: TRBD2; CDR3 DNA: TGCGCCAGCAGCCGCCTTAGCGGGGATCCCTACGAGCAGTACTTC; CDR3 protein: CASSRLSGDPYEQYF
V gene: TRBV10-3; J gene: TRBJ2-7; clone size: -; D gene: TRBD1; CDR3 DNA: TGTGCCATCAGTGACCCAACAGGGGATCTGGACGAGCAGTACTTC; CDR3 protein: CAISDPTGDLDEQYF
V gene: TRBV11-2; J gene: TRBJ1-5; clone size: -; D gene: -; CDR3 DNA: TGTGCCAGCAGCTTAGGGACAGCTAGCTATCAGCCCCAGCATTTT; CDR3 protein: CASSLGTASYQPQHF
V gene: TRBV7-2; J gene: TRBJ2-5; clone size: -; D gene: -; CDR3 DNA: TGTGCCAGCAGCATTTTCGGAGCGGAAGAGACCCAGTACTTC; CDR3 protein: CASSIFGAEETQYF
V gene: TRBV19; J gene: TRBJ1-5; clone size: -; D gene: -; CDR3 DNA: TGTGCCAGTAGTATAGGTAAAAATAGCAATCAGCCCCAGCATTTT; CDR3 protein: CASSIGKNSNQPQHF
V gene: TRBV29-1; J gene: TRBJ2-4; clone size: -; D gene: TRBD1; CDR3 DNA: TGCAGCGTTGTTAAACAGGGGTCTTCCAAAAACATTCAGTACTTC; CDR3 protein: CSVVKQGSSKNIQYF
V gene: TRBV6-6; J gene: TRBJ1-1; clone size: -; D gene: -; CDR3 DNA: TGTGCCAGCAGCCTACCACAGGGCCGGGAGGGGACTGAAGCTTTCTTT; CDR3 protein: CASSLPQGREGTEAFF
V gene: TRBV7-2; J gene: TRBJ2-5; clone size: few; D gene: TRBD1; CDR3 DNA: TGTGCCAGCAGCTTCGGACAGGGGGTTCAAGAGACCCAGTACTTC; CDR3 protein: CASSFGQGVQETQYF
V gene: TRBV5-6; J gene: TRBJ2-5; clone size: few; D gene: TRBD1; CDR3 DNA: TGTGCCAGCAGCTTGGAGGGACAGGGGAGTTGGGAGACCCAGTACTTC; CDR3 protein: CASSLEGQGSWETQYF
V gene: TRBV5-1; J gene: TRBJ1-4; clone size: few; D gene: -; CDR3 DNA: TGCGCCAGCAGAGGGGTTGGGGAAAAACTGTTTTTT; CDR3 protein: CASRGVGEKLFF
V gene: TRBV6-1; J gene: TRBJ2-3; clone size: few; D gene: -; CDR3 DNA: TGTGCCAGCAGTGAAGGTATGATCAGGAGCACAGATACGCAGTATTTT; CDR3 protein: CASSEGMIRSTDTQYF
V gene: TRBV7-3; J gene: TRBJ1-2; clone size: once; D gene: -; CDR3 DNA: TGTGCCAGCAGCCGCGCCGCCGGCTATGGCTACACCTTC; CDR3 protein: CASSRAAGYGYTF
V gene: TRBV4-3; J gene: TRBJ2-3; clone size: -; D gene: TRBD1; CDR3 DNA: TGCGCCAGCAGCCAAGACCAAGGGACAGGGGCAGATACGCAGTATTTT; CDR3 protein: CASSQDQGTGADTQYF
V gene: TRBV7-8; J gene: TRBJ2-1; clone size: few; D gene: TRBD2; CDR3 DNA: TGTGCCAGCGGACGGACTAGCGGTTACAATGAGCAGTTCTTC; CDR3 protein: CASGRTSGYNEQFF
V gene: TRBV7-9; J gene: TRBJ1-3; clone size: -; D gene: -; CDR3 DNA: TGTGCCAGCAGCTTTGGAGGGGCGGGAAACACCATATATTTT; CDR3 protein: CASSFGGAGNTIYF
V gene: TRBV15; J gene: TRBJ2-7; clone size: -; D gene: -; CDR3 DNA: TGTGCCACCAGCAGAGGACGGAGACTAGAAGTCCCGGACGAGCAGTACTTC; CDR3 protein: CATSRGRRLEVPDEQYF
V gene: TRBV27; J gene: TRBJ2-7; clone size: -; D gene: TRBD1; CDR3 DNA: TGTGCCACTATGGGACAGCAGACCTACGAGCAGTACTTC; CDR3 protein: CATMGQQTYEQYF
V gene: TRBV7-9; J gene: TRBJ1-5; clone size: -; D gene: -; CDR3 DNA: TGTGCCAGCAGCTTAGGGGCAGGTCTAAACAATCAGCCCCAGCATTTT; CDR3 protein: CASSLGAGLNNQPQHF
V gene: TRBV4-2; J gene: TRBJ1-5; clone size: few; D gene: -; CDR3 DNA: TGTGCCAGCAGCCAAGATCAAGAGGGCTGGATCAATCAGCCCCAGCATTTT; CDR3 protein: CASSQDQEGWINQPQHF
V gene: TRBV18; J gene: TRBJ1-2; clone size: few; D gene: -; CDR3 DNA: TGTGCCAGCTCACCAGGGGCAGACCACTATGGCTACACCTTC; CDR3 protein: CASSPGADHYGYTF
V gene: TRBV2; J gene: TRBJ2-1; clone size: -; D gene: TRBD2; CDR3 DNA: TGTGCCAGCACCTTAATGAGCGGGAGTATGGGTAGTGAGCAGTTCTTC; CDR3 protein: CASTLMSGSMGSEQFF
V gene: TRBV5-4; J gene: TRBJ1-2; clone size: -; D gene: -; CDR3 DNA: TGTGCCAGCAGCTTGAAGGTGATTGCGGGATTGTTGGGCTACACCTTC; CDR3 protein: CASSLKVIAGLLGYTF
V gene: TRBV7-2; J gene: TRBJ2-3; clone size: once; D gene: TRBD2; CDR3 DNA: TGTGCCAGCAGCTTATCTCGGTTTAGCGGGGGCACAGATACGCAGTATTTT; CDR3 protein: CASSLSRFSGGTDTQYF
V gene: TRBV5-4; J gene: TRBJ2-5; clone size: -; D gene: -; CDR3 DNA: TGTGCCAGCAACCCCGACACAGGGACGGCCCAGTACTTC; CDR3 protein: CASNPDTGTAQYF
V gene: TRBV27; J gene: TRBJ2-3; clone size: -; D gene: TRBD2; CDR3 DNA: TGTGCCAGCGGTAGTTGGCGGGAGGGGTCAGATACGCAGTATTTT; CDR3 protein: CASGSWREGSDTQYF
V gene: TRBV7-3; J gene: TRBJ2-1; clone size: -; D gene: TRBD1; CDR3 DNA: TGTGCCAGCAGCCTTTCTACGACAGGGGCGAACAATGAGCAGTTCTTC; CDR3 protein: CASSLSTTGANNEQFF